This T cell receptor beta chain was retrieved from a study of T cell responses to AZD1222 COVID-19 vaccine. Repertoires were generated with immunoSEQ multiplex PCR, while TCRdb's copy carries only in-frame clones and drops some. The sample shows roughly 84,000 clones, roughly 85% of them seen only once. This clone was detected only once. Antigen: not known. This CDR3 is 16 amino acids long. Looked up from germline, CDR1 is SNHLY and CDR2 is FYNNEI. V lost 5 bases and J lost 5; bases outside the gene matches: 7. The study, taken as a whole, reports: Reportedly, nearly half the spike-specific TCRs target unmutated variant regions. No day 14 peak samples; only post-peak repertoires were characterized.

The chain has TRBV2 and TRBJ2-2; 11 bases agree with TRBD2. The TCR sequence derives from an adult who received the AZD1222 COVID-19 vaccine. Material: peripheral blood, obtained 28 days after the second AZD1222 dose. For the CDR3, the DNA is TGTGCCAGCAGTTCGGGACTAGCGGCCTATACCGGGGAGCTGTTTTTT. Translation gives CASSSGLAAYTGELFF. Variable domain in full (rest from reference TRBV2 and TRBJ2-2): EPEVTQTPSHQVTQMGQEVILRCVPISNHLYFYWYRQILGQKVEFLVSFYNNEISEKSEIFDDQFSVERPDGSNFTLKIRSTKLEDSAMYFCASSSGLAAYTGELFFGEGSRLTVL.